Here is one T cell receptor beta chain with its context. The entry originates in a study of blood T cell repertoires in COVID-19. In the study's own analysis: Cell counts per sample came from amplifying reference gene primers. Sequencing was performed with immunoSEQ multiplex PCR; in TCRdb, only in-frame clones are kept and a portion is missing. Clone size and V and J calls were adopted from that table, with D and trimming inferred from the DNA. The sample includes more than 350,000 clones, approximately 90% of them seen just once. Trimming cost V 4 bases and J 7 bases, with 10 bases left between them. The CDR3 contains 12 residues. CDR1 and CDR2 (germline): MDHEN, SYDVKM.

The TCR sequence derives from a woman aged 45 to 65 who had recovered from COVID-19. The chain joins TRBV28 to TRBJ1-2; perhaps TRBD1 as D (6 bases). The sequencing input was PBMCs or T cells enriched from blood (not recorded which). CDR3 amino acids: CASSSYRAGYTF. CDR3 nucleotides: TGTGCCAGCAGTTCTTACAGGGCTGGCTACACCTTC.